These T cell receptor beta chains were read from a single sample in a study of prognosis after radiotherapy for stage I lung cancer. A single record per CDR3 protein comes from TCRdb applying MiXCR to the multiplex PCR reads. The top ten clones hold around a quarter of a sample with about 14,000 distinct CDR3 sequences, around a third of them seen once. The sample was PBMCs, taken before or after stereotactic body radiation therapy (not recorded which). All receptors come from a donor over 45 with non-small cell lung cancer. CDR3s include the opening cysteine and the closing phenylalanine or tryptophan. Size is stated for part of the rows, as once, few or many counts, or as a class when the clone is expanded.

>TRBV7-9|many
CASSLASTGRDTQYF
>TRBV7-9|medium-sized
CASSLSQNQPQHF
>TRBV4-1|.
CASRRDRKQEAQYF
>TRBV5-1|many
CASSFMTGGASGANVLTF
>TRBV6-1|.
CAISELGTSGTYEQYF
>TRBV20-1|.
CSARDFGQGYYEQYF
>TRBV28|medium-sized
CASSFPRAKAFF
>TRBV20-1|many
CSARAGTYGYTF
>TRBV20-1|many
CSAITPDNQPQHF
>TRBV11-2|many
CASSWTSGSYETQYF
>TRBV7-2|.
CASSPWLGNTGELFF
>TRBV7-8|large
CATGQAINQPQHF
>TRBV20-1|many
CSAPRTQEAFF
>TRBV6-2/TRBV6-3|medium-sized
CASSEAGDRSLLAGGPLDEQFF
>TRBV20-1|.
CSARVGNQYF
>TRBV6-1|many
CASSGRGGEAFF
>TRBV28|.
CASSPRRAEALF
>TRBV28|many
CASSLGSTYEQYF
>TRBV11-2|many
CASSLAEIQYF